One and the same sample provided the 18 T cell receptor beta chains below, sequenced in a study of PD-1 blockade in classical Hodgkin lymphoma. Time point reported: newly diagnosed, previously untreated cHL patient sample. Measured with immunoSEQ multiplex PCR; TCRdb has only the in-frame clones, and not every one. This sample has 70,000 or so clones, with nearly 95% found just once. The specimen sequenced was peripheral blood mononuclear cells (PBMCs). These receptors were taken from a human donor with classical Hodgkin lymphoma.

V is TRBV15 and J is TRBJ1-1; D may be TRBD1 (6 bases). Trimming left V 6 bases short and J 1 base short, with 12 bases between. The length of the CDR3 is 14 residues. The germline V gene has CDR1 LNHNV and CDR2 YYDKDF (reference sequence). CDR3 region: CATSQGLGNTEAFF. CDR3 coding DNA: TGTGCCACCAGTCAGGGGCTGGGGAACACTGAAGCTTTCTTT.

This clone was seen once. The chain has TRBV27 and TRBJ2-1; D remains ambiguous. Trimming took off 5 bases at V and 0 bases at J, with 11 bases between the two ends. The CDR3 is 15 amino acids. Germline V gives CDR1 MNHEY, CDR2 SMNVEV (reference sequence). The DNA of the CDR3 is TGTGCCAGCAGTGGTCCAGCGACCTCCTACAATGAGCAGTTCTTC. Protein: CASSGPATSYNEQFF.

The V call is TRBV28, the J call TRBJ2-6; 8 bases agree with TRBD1. This CDR3 contains 16 residues. The germline CDR1 and CDR2 sequences are MDHEN and SYDVKM. V shed 4 bases and J 2 bases; nucleotides not matched to a gene: 4. The CDR3 sequence is CASSSLRGPGANVLTF. CDR3 coding DNA: TGTGCCAGCAGTTCGCTCAGGGGGCCTGGGGCCAACGTCCTGACTTTC.

This clone has just one count. The chain joins TRBV2 to TRBJ1-1, with D hard to call. Trimming shortened V by 6 bases and J by 0 bases, and 8 bases separated the two germline ends. The CDR3 spans 13 residues. Per the germline V gene, CDR1 is SNHLY and CDR2 is FYNNEI. The CDR3 sequence: CASSPPVNTEAFF. DNA of the CDR3: TGTGCCAGCAGCCCCCCTGTGAACACTGAAGCTTTCTTT.

J is TRBJ1-1 and V is TRBV29-1; D unclear. Germline V CDR1 and CDR2: SQVTM, ANQGSEA. The CDR3 is made up of 13 amino acids. The V and J ends lost 6 bases and 3 bases respectively, with 14 bases between them. The CDR3 loop is CSVATRRDTEAFF. CDR3 in DNA: TGCAGCGTCGCTACTAGAAGAGACACTGAAGCTTTCTTT.

This chain connects TRBV9 to TRBJ2-6, with D hard to call. The CDR3 sequence is 16 residues long. Per germline, CDR1 SGDLS and CDR2 YYNGEE. Trimming removed 0 bases from V and 6 bases from J, with 13 bases in between. CDR3 sequence: CASSVATTAAANVLTF. As DNA, the CDR3 is TGTGCCAGCAGCGTAGCTACTACGGCCGCGGCCAACGTCCTGACTTTC.

This chain joins TRBV25-1 and TRBJ1-1; unclear D gene. This CDR3 has 15 residues. Germline CDR1 and CDR2: MGHDK and SYGVNS. V was cut by 1 base and J by 2 bases, with 11 bases left in between. The CDR3 region has the DNA TGTGCCAGCAGTGAATGGAACAGACTCAACACTGAAGCTTTCTTT. Translation: CASSEWNRLNTEAFF.

The rearrangement uses TRBV5-1 and TRBJ1-1; no clear D. CDR3 size: 19 residues. The V end lost 5 bases, the J end lost 1 base, and 27 bases lay between the germline ends. Germline V lookup: CDR1 SGHRS, CDR2 YFSETQ. This CDR3 is CASSTTIRGAISGNTEAFF. DNA for the CDR3: TGCGCCAGCAGTACGACTATCCGGGGAGCGATCAGCGGGAACACTGAAGCTTTCTTT.

The count of this clone is one. The V gene is TRBV7-9, the J gene TRBJ1-2; D remains ambiguous. Trimming took 2 bases from V and 6 from J, leaving 16 bases between them. CDR1 is SEHNR and CDR2 is FQNEAQ in the germline V gene (reference sequence). This CDR3 is 15 amino acids long. The CDR3 is CASSLFLSGSDGYTF. The CDR3 bases are TGTGCCAGCAGCTTATTTCTTTCGGGGTCGGATGGCTACACCTTC.

The chain carries TRBV29-1 and TRBJ1-4; TRBD1 might be the D (5 bases). V lost 7 bases and J lost 7, with 10 bases in between. CDR1 is SQVTM and CDR2 is ANQGSEA in the germline V gene. The CDR3 sequence is 11 residues long. This chain's CDR3 is CSARGAEKLFF. Written as DNA, the CDR3 is TGCAGCGCTCGCGGGGCTGAAAAACTGTTTTTT. The full variable domain, its missing parts supplied by reference TRBV29-1 and TRBJ1-4, is SAVISQKPSRDICQRGTSLTIQCQVDSQVTMMFWYRQQPGQSLTLIATANQGSEATYESGFVIDKFPISRPNLTFSTLTVSNMSPEDSSIYLCSARGAEKLFFGSGTQLSVL.

CDR3 in DNA: TGTGCCAGCAGTTTATTGGGTCTAGGGCCCCAGCATTTT. Its translation is CASSLLGLGPQHF. The chain is built from TRBV28 and TRBJ1-5; D ambiguous. Germline loops: CDR1 MDHEN, CDR2 SYDVKM. The CDR3 sequence is 13 residues long. V shed 1 base and J shed 9 bases, with 10 bases lying between them.

This clone was seen just once. The same CDR3 also results from other DNA sequences found in this sample. The J gene is TRBJ1-2, the V gene TRBV20-1; TRBD1 matches 7 bases. This CDR3 has 11 amino acids. Germline V gene sequence: CDR1 DFQATT, CDR2 SNEGSKA (reference sequence). The V gene end was trimmed by 6 bases and the J gene end by 4 bases; junction bases not matched to a gene: 2. The CDR3 loop reads CSAPGGYGYTF. CDR3 DNA sequence: TGCAGTGCCCCAGGGGGCTATGGCTACACCTTC.

V is TRBV5-1 and J is TRBJ2-3, with D unresolved. The CDR3 is 15 amino acids. Per germline, CDR1 SGHRS and CDR2 YFSETQ. The ends were cut back, 5 bases at V and 0 bases at J, with 13 bases in the middle. CDR3 loop: CASSQNGPSTDTQYF. The CDR3 DNA follows: TGCGCCAGCAGTCAGAATGGACCTAGCACAGATACGCAGTATTTT.

The chain recombines TRBV7-9 with TRBJ1-2; D is possibly TRBD1 (5 bases). V shed 5 bases and J shed 6 bases, with 13 bases lying between them. The CDR3 is 13 residues long. The germline gives CDR1 SEHNR, CDR2 FQNEAQ (reference sequence). In DNA, the CDR3 is TGTGCCAGCAGCGTGGGGGATACGGATGGCTACACCTTC. Translated: CASSVGDTDGYTF.

The chain is built from TRBV19 and TRBJ2-7, with D tentatively TRBD1 (5 bases). Germline V lookup: CDR1 LNHDA, CDR2 SQIVND (reference sequence). The CDR3 consists of 12 residues. V was pared by 4 bases and J by 1 base, with 5 bases between. CDR3 sequence reads: CASSTGSYEQYF. The CDR3 DNA reads TGTGCCAGTAGTACAGGGTCCTACGAGCAGTACTTC.

The rearrangement uses TRBV5-4 and TRBJ2-3; D tentatively fits TRBD1 or TRBD2 (5 bases each). This CDR3 has 17 residues. Trimming took 0 bases from V and 0 from J, leaving 14 bases between them. The germline gives CDR1 SGHNT, CDR2 YYREEE (reference sequence). DNA of the CDR3: TGTGCCAGCAGCTTGGAATTCGGGGCCCCTAGCACAGATACGCAGTATTTT. Translating gives CASSLEFGAPSTDTQYF.

The chain is built from TRBV5-4 and TRBJ2-5; 9 bases map to TRBD1. The CDR3 loop spans 15 amino acids. The germline V gene has CDR1 SGHNT and CDR2 YYREEE (reference sequence). After removal of 4 bases from V and 5 bases from J, the junction contained 9 bases not matched to a gene. The CDR3 DNA sequence: TGTGCCAGCAGCGCTACAGGGGGCAGGGGGGAGACCCAGTACTTC. Translated: CASSATGGRGETQYF.

The chain employs TRBV4-1 and TRBJ2-1; 10 bases match TRBD1. The germline V gene encodes CDR1 MGHRA and CDR2 YSYEKL. J was trimmed by 14 bases and V by 4 bases; bases with no gene match: 11. The CDR3 spans 14 residues. The CDR3 DNA is TGCGCCAGCAGCCCTCGGGACAGGGGAGGAGAAGAGTTCTTC. Translated, it gives CASSPRDRGGEEFF.